The T cell receptor beta chain under discussion was sequenced for a study of T cell repertoires in cytomegalovirus infection. Study overall: In public TCR beta signatures, there were indications of both CMV infection and matching HLA type. Findings and limits, study-wide: HLA-C-restricted CMV clonotypes gave the most frequent clonotype in two of eight donors. Cumulative public TCR beta family frequency identified carriers of CMV plus the relevant HLA.

In this sample, this clonotype turned up many times. What it binds is not known. Each CDR3 protein is one row after TCRdb ran MiXCR on the reads. The data hold 350,000 to 550,000 distinct CDR3 sequences, with 25% to 40% observed a single time. V dropped 2 bases and J dropped 8 bases, with 15 bases sitting between them. The CDR3 length is 14 residues. Sequenced sample: PBMCs. This receptor was obtained from a human donor in good health (CMV status not recorded). Some clones in this sample may be carry-over from other donors' samples. This chain uses TRBV12-3 or TRBV12-4 with TRBJ1-1; D call uncertain. The chain's CDR3 is CASSLNVEAVEAFF. In DNA, the CDR3 is TGTGCCAGCAGTTTAAACGTCGAGGCTGTCGAAGCTTTCTTT.